The T cell receptor (beta chain) described here comes from a study of blood T cell repertoires in COVID-19. Seattle patient enrollment occurred during active infection, with longitudinal follow-up thereafter. Sequencing was performed with immunoSEQ multiplex PCR; in TCRdb, only in-frame clones are kept and a portion is missing. The sample lists under 250,000 clones, roughly 77% seen once, with roughly 5.7% in the top ten. The TCR comes from a woman in her forties with COVID-19, enrolled during active disease. Input material: peripheral blood.

The chain's CDR3 is CASSQEITTRGRGYTF. In DNA, the CDR3 is TGTGCCAGCAGCCAAGAAATAACGACCAGGGGGCGCGGCTACACCTTC. V gene TRBV4-2 combines with J gene TRBJ1-2; TRBD1 matches 8 bases. The V segment lost 0 bases and the J segment 8 bases; nucleotides outside the gene matches: 11. Germline CDR1 is LGHNA and CDR2 is YNFKEQ. The CDR3 extends over 16 amino acids.